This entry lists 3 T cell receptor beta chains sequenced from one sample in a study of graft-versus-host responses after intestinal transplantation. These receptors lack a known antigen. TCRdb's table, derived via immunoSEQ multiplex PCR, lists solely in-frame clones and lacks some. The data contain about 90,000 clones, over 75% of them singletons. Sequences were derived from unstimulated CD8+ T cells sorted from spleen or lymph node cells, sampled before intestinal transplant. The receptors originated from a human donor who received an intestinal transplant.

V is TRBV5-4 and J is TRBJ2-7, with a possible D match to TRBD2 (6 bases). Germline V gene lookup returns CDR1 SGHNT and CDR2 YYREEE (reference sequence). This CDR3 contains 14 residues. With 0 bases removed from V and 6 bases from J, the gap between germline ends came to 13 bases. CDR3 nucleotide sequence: TGTGCCAGCAGCTTGGTGTTTGAGGGAGGCGAGCAGTACTTC. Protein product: CASSLVFEGGEQYF.

DNA for the CDR3: TGTGCCAGCAGCCTCGACAGGGGGCTCCTCACTGAAGCTTTCTTT. Translation: CASSLDRGLLTEAFF. This rearrangement joins TRBV7-8 to TRBJ1-1; 10 bases match TRBD1. The CDR3 loop spans 15 amino acids. V shed 5 bases and J 4 bases; nucleotides not matched to a gene: 7. The germline gives CDR1 SGHVS, CDR2 FQNEAQ. The whole variable domain, filled in from reference TRBV7-8 and TRBJ1-1, reads GAGVSQSPRYKVAKRGQDVALRCDPISGHVSLFWYQQALGQGPEFLTYFQNEAQLDKSGLPSDRFFAERPEGSVSTLKIQRTQQEDSAVYLCASSLDRGLLTEAFFGQGTRLTVV.

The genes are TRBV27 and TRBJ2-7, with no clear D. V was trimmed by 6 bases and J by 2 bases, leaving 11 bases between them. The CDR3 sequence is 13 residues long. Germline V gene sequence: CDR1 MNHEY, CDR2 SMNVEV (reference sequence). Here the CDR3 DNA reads TGTGCCAGCAGCCTAACCGCGACCTACGAGCAGTACTTC. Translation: CASSLTATYEQYF.